This T cell receptor beta chain was sequenced during a study of cytomegalovirus exposure and HLA in healthy donors. Study-level findings and limits: Three chains linked to CMV were shown in vitro to be specific for CMV antigens. The authors assumed roughly uniform sequencing depth across donors for presence/absence analyses. Equally common other TCR beta chains were less clonally expanded than HLA-associated ones, a later analysis found. About 90% or about 30% of the time was how often most TCR beta V segments were productive, according to an earlier analysis.

The PCR had 60 Vbeta and 13 Jbeta primers. Assay: immunoSEQ multiplex PCR; the TCRdb copy retains only in-frame clones and omits some. In total, the table holds about 33,000 clones. The CDR3 covers 14 residues. Trimming cost V 6 bases and J 8 bases; bases outside gene matches: 7. The germline CDR1 and CDR2 sequences are MNHNS and SASEGT. To note about this clone: What it binds is not known.

The receptor comes from a woman between 40 and 55 years old in good health and CMV-seropositive. The chain is built from TRBV6-1 and TRBJ2-4; 10 positions match TRBD1. Sample: PBMCs. The CDR3 spells CASRARDRGHIQYF. In DNA, the CDR3 is TGTGCCAGCAGGGCCCGGGACAGGGGCCACATTCAGTACTTC.